The 3 T cell receptor beta chains below were found in one sample sequenced in a study of blood T cells in healthy people across ages. A sample-barcoded 5' primer and a J-beta primer mix were used in a second PCR of roughly 7 to 11 cycles. TCRdb ran MiXCR on the 5' RACE reads and lists one entry per CDR3 protein. Of 700,000 or so distinct CDR3 sequences listed, roughly 41% are singletons. Sequencing was done on a sample of blood. The receptors come from a man older than 75 in good health.

This chain links TRBV4-3 with TRBJ1-4; no definite D call. The CDR3 totals 14 residues. Trimming left V 0 bases short and J 8 bases short, with 10 bases between. Germline loops: CDR1 LGHNA, CDR2 YSLEER. CDR3 loop: CASSQDRRAEKLFF. CDR3 nucleotides: TGCGCCAGCAGCCAAGATCGAAGAGCGGAAAAACTGTTTTTT.

This clonotype was seen ten or more times. The gene calls are TRBV29-1 and TRBJ2-7; D unclear. Germline assignment: CDR1 SQVTM and CDR2 ANQGSEA. The CDR3 is 10 amino acids. V lost 2 bases and J lost 2, with 1 base in between. Here the CDR3 reads CSVEPYEQYF. The CDR3 DNA reads TGCAGCGTTGAACCCTACGAGCAGTACTTC.

This clonotype has a handful of counts. The chain joins TRBV5-1 to TRBJ2-4; possibly TRBD1 for D (6 bases). Germline loops: CDR1 SGHRS, CDR2 YFSETQ. V lost 4 bases and J 9 bases, leaving 20 bases between the germline ends. The CDR3 sequence is 15 residues long. The CDR3 protein is CASSTGTTAYAIQYF. DNA for the CDR3: TGCGCCAGCAGCACGGGGACAACCGCGTACGCCATTCAGTACTTC.